The rows below give T cell receptor beta chains drawn from one sample of a study of T cells in Graves' hyperthyroidism and ophthalmopathy. TCRdb called the multiplex PCR reads again in MiXCR, with one record for every CDR3 protein. The table has roughly 380,000 distinct CDR3 sequences, roughly 15% seen once. Material: blood. The receptors stem from a woman aged 18-29 years with Graves' hyperthyroidism. CDR3s include the opening cysteine and the closing phenylalanine or tryptophan. D genes are given only for firm matches. Some rows mark clone size as missing; the rest say once, few, many or name a class of expanded clone.

D	size	V	J	CDR3	DNA
TRBD2	few	TRBV6-1	TRBJ2-3	CASSELAGGSTDTQYF	TGTGCCAGCAGTGAACTAGCGGGAGGGTCCACAGATACGCAGTATTTT
TRBD2	-	TRBV9	TRBJ2-5	CASSVEREQETQYF	TGTGCCAGCAGCGTAGAGCGGGAACAAGAGACCCAGTACTTC
-	-	TRBV6-1	TRBJ2-1	CASSDSLGQLEQFF	TGTGCCAGCAGTGATTCTTTAGGGCAGCTCGAGCAGTTCTTC
-	many	TRBV28	TRBJ2-3	CASSPRQRTSTDTQYF	TGTGCCAGCAGTCCTCGACAGCGAACTAGCACAGATACGCAGTATTTT
TRBD1	many	TRBV15	TRBJ2-1	CATSRPKDRVRYNEQFF	TGTGCCACCAGCAGACCAAAAGACAGGGTGCGTTACAATGAGCAGTTCTTC
-	few	TRBV7-9	TRBJ2-1	CASSSAQGLRNEQFF	TGTGCCAGCAGCTCGGCCCAGGGGCTGAGGAATGAGCAGTTCTTC
TRBD2	many	TRBV28	TRBJ2-5	CASSPTLAGASFQETQYF	TGTGCCAGCAGTCCGACACTAGCGGGAGCGTCTTTCCAAGAGACCCAGTACTTC
TRBD1	many	TRBV30	TRBJ2-7	CARRGTGLGEQYF	TGTGCCCGCCGCGGGACAGGGCTGGGCGAGCAGTACTTC
TRBD2	-	TRBV24-1	TRBJ2-1	CATSGWEWRGINEQFF	TGTGCCACCAGTGGATGGGAGTGGCGGGGGATAAATGAGCAGTTCTTC
TRBD1	few	TRBV27	TRBJ2-7	CASSFRDSLYEQYF	TGTGCCAGCAGTTTTCGGGACAGCCTCTACGAGCAGTACTTC
-	many	TRBV28	TRBJ2-7	CASSLPLGYEQYF	TGTGCCAGCAGTTTACCACTAGGCTACGAGCAGTACTTC
TRBD1	many	TRBV7-9	TRBJ2-7	CASSSRRDSSYYEQYF	TGTGCCAGCAGCTCCCGCCGGGACAGCTCCTACTACGAGCAGTACTTC
-	many	TRBV27	TRBJ2-7	CASSLFTGLGYEQYF	TGTGCCAGCAGTTTATTTACAGGGCTGGGGTACGAGCAGTACTTC
-	few	TRBV10-2	TRBJ2-1	CASSESRERAHNEQFF	TGCGCCAGCAGTGAGTCCCGGGAAAGGGCCCACAATGAGCAGTTCTTC
TRBD2	many	TRBV6-2/TRBV6-3	TRBJ2-6	CASSYPTSGRLTLSGANVLTF	TGTGCCAGCAGTTACCCGACTAGCGGGAGGCTCACGCTCTCTGGGGCCAACGTCCTGACTTTC
-	-	TRBV19	TRBJ2-1	CASRPGLDNEQFF	TGTGCCAGTAGGCCGGGACTTGACAATGAGCAGTTCTTC
-	many	TRBV12-3/TRBV12-4	TRBJ2-3	CASSLSGSTDTQYF	TGTGCCAGCAGTTTATCGGGTAGCACAGATACGCAGTATTTT